These 5 T cell receptor beta chains share one sample of origin, sequenced in a study of regulatory T cells in long-lasting Graves disease. Time point in this sample: newly diagnosed GD, antithyroid drugs for less than 3 months. Researchers made the TCR library from RNA that was extracted from PBMCs. In building TCR beta libraries, iRepertoire HTBI primers were used together with Arm-PCR of CDR3 regions. Via MiXCR, TCRdb re-called the multiplex PCR reads, giving one row per CDR3 protein. Among hundreds of thousands of distinct CDR3 sequences listed, about 16% were seen once. Separately, the same data were catalogued under a study of T cells in Graves' hyperthyroidism and ophthalmopathy.

Sequenced here: peripheral blood mononuclear cells (PBMCs), sampled at new diagnosis, from a patient treated with antithyroid drugs. The source is a man between 18 and 29 years old with Graves disease.

This clonotype has only a few counts. The V call is TRBV30, the J call TRBJ2-1; D gene uncertain. This CDR3 is built from 12 residues. V dropped 1 base and J dropped 7 bases, with 8 bases sitting between them. Looked up from germline, CDR1 is GTSNPN and CDR2 is SVGIG (reference sequence). The CDR3 region is CAWSDEGNEQFF. In DNA, the CDR3 is TGTGCCTGGAGTGATGAAGGGAATGAGCAGTTCTTC. The whole variable domain, remainder taken from reference TRBV30 and TRBJ2-1, is SQTIHQWPATLVQPVGSPLSLECTVEGTSNPNLYWYRQAAGRGLQLLFYSVGIGQISSEVPQNLSASRPQDRQFILSSKKLLLSDSGFYLCAWSDEGNEQFFGPGTRLTVL.

There are many counts of this clonotype. The V gene is TRBV5-1, the J gene TRBJ2-1; TRBD2 agrees at 10 bases. Trimming took 4 bases from V and 4 from J; bases not matched to a gene: 8. From germline, CDR1 is SGHRS and CDR2 YFSETQ. This CDR3 contains 16 residues. The CDR3: CASSGGLADAYNEQFF. The DNA of the CDR3 is TGCGCCAGCAGCGGAGGACTAGCGGACGCATACAATGAGCAGTTCTTC.

At least ten counts were recorded for this clonotype. The chain combines TRBV11-2 with TRBJ2-1; 9 positions match TRBD1. The trim removed 3 bases at V and 6 bases at J, leaving 6 bases unmatched. CDR1 and CDR2 from the germline V gene are SGHAT and FQNNGV. This CDR3 has 15 residues. The CDR3 region has the DNA TGTGCCAGCAGCTTCGGGGGACAGGGTTTCAATGAGCAGTTCTTC. Protein sequence: CASSFGGQGFNEQFF. Together with reference TRBV11-2 and TRBJ2-1, the CDR3 gives the full variable domain: EAGVAQSPRYKIIEKRQSVAFWCNPISGHATLYWYQQILGQGPKLLIQFQNNGVVDDSQLPKDRFSAERLKGVDSTLKIQPAKLEDSAVYLCASSFGGQGFNEQFFGPGTRLTVL.

This clonotype was counted many times. The gene calls are TRBV5-1 and TRBJ2-1, with 14 nucleotides matching TRBD2. The germline V gene has CDR1 SGHRS and CDR2 YFSETQ. The junction had 6 bases not matched to a gene; V was cut back by 3 bases and J by 10 bases. CDR3 length: 15 residues. CDR3 loop: CASSSGLAGEEEQFF. The CDR3 nucleotides are TGCGCCAGCAGCTCGGGACTAGCGGGAGAAGAGGAGCAGTTCTTC.

This clonotype was observed a handful of times. This may arise from a read error, as a much more abundant clone is one base away. The chain couples TRBV2 to TRBJ1-5, with a weak D call TRBD1 (5 bases). The CDR3 sequence is 14 residues long. Trimming stripped 6 bases from V and 2 bases from J, with 11 bases between. Germline values: CDR1 SNHLY, CDR2 FYNNEI. In DNA, the CDR3 is TGTGCCAGCAGGGGACGGGGAGGCAATCAGCCCCAGCATTTT. As protein: CASRGRGGNQPQHF.